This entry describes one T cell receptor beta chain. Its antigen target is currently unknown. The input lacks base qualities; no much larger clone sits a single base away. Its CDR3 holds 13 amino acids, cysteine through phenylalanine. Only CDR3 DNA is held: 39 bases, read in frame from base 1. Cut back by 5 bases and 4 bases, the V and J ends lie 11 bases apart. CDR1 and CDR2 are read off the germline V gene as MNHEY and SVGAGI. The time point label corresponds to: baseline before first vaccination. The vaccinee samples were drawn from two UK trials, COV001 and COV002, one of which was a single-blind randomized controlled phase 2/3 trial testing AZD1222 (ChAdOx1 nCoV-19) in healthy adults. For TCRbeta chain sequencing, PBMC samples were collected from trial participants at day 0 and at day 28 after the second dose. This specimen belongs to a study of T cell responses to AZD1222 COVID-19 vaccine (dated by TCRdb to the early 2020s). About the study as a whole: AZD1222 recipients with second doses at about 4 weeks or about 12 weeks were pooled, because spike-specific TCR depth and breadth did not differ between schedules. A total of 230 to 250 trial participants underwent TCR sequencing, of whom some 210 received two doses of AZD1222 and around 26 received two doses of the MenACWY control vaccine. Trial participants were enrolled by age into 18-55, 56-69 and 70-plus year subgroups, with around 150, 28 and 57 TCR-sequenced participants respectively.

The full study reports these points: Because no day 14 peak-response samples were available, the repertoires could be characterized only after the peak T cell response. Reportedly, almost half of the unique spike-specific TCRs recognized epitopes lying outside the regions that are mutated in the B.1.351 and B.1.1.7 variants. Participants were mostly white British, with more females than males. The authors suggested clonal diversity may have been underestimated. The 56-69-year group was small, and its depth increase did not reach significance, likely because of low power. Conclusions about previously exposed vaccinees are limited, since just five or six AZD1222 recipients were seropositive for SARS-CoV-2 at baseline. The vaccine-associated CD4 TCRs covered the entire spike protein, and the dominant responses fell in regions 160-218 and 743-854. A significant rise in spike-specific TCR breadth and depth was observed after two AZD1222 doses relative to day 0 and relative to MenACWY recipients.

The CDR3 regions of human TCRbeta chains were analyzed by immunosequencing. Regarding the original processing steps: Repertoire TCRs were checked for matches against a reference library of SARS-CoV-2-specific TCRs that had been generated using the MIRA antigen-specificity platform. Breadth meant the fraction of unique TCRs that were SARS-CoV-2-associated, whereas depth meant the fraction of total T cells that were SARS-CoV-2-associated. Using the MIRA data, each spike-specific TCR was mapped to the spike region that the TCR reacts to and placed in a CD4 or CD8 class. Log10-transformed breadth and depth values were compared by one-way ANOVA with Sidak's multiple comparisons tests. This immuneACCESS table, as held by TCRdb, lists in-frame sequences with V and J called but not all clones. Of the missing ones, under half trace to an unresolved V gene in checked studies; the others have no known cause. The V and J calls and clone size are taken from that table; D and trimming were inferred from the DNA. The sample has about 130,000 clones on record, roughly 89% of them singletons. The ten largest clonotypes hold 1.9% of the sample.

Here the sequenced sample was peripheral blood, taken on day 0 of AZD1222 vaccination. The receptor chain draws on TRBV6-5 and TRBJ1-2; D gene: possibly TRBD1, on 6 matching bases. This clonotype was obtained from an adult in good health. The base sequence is TGTGCCAGCAGTACGGGGGGCCTCTATGGCTACACCTTC. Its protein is CASSTGGLYGYTF.